This TCR beta chain was profiled in a study of blood T cells in healthy people across ages. At the level of the study: Researchers report that template switching captured about one barcoded beta molecule per two T cells. General study points: More naive CD4+ cells and higher diversity were found in long-lived than in aged donors. TCR beta diversity per million T cells fell roughly linearly with age.

Details on this clonotype: Its matching antigen is unknown.

Combining a sample-barcoded 5' primer with a J-beta primer mix, a second PCR ran for 7 to 11 cycles. Each TCR beta cDNA got a 12-nucleotide random molecular identifier. TCRdb redid the calling of the 5' RACE reads with MiXCR, one entry per CDR3 protein. This sample carries some 370,000 distinct CDR3 sequences, 52% of them seen once, and the ten largest clones take 51%. The clonotype comes from a man between 60 and 75 years old in good health. Specimen: blood.

CDR3 protein: CASSYMGEQFF. In nucleotides, the CDR3 is TGTGCCAGCAGTTACATGGGGGAGCAGTTCTTC. This sequence joins TRBV6-5 and TRBJ2-1; the D is unclear. The germline V and J ends were trimmed by 2 bases and 10 bases, with 6 bases remaining between them. CDR3 length: 11 amino acids. CDR1 MNHEY and CDR2 SVGAGI come from the germline V gene.